These 21 T cell receptor beta chains share one sample of origin, sequenced in a study of T cell responses to AZD1222 COVID-19 vaccine. The method was immunoSEQ multiplex PCR; TCRdb's version includes in-frame clones alone and lacks a portion of them. The sample records fewer than 110,000 clones, 89% being singletons. The sample consisted of peripheral blood, taken on day 0 of AZD1222 vaccination. All receptors come from an adult in good health.

The chain is built from TRBV24-1 and TRBJ2-1, with D perhaps matching TRBD1 (7 bases). This CDR3 spans 17 amino acids. V was cut by 3 bases and J by 4 bases, with 18 bases left in between. Germline lookup yields CDR1 KGHDR and CDR2 SFDVKD. CDR3 amino acids: CATSDPQGEAVYNEQFF. The CDR3 DNA sequence: TGTGCCACCAGTGATCCTCAGGGGGAGGCGGTATACAATGAGCAGTTCTTC.

V usage is TRBV15 and J usage is TRBJ1-3; 8 bases align to TRBD1. The CDR3 totals 14 residues. The germline V gene encodes CDR1 LNHNV and CDR2 YYDKDF (reference sequence). V dropped 8 bases and J dropped 2; count of bases not matched to a gene: 5. The CDR3 reads CATVDRAPGNTIYF. The CDR3 DNA sequence: TGTGCCACCGTGGACAGGGCTCCTGGAAACACCATATATTTT. Looking up the rest from reference TRBV15 and TRBJ1-3 gives the full variable domain: DAMVIQNPRYQVTQFGKPVTLSCSQTLNHNVMYWYQQKSSQAPKLLFHYYDKDFNNEADTPDNFQSRRPNTSFCFLDIRSPGLGDTAMYLCATVDRAPGNTIYFGEGSWLTVV.

The chain recombines TRBV11-2 with TRBJ1-1; D gene ambiguous. This CDR3 comprises 14 residues. Germline V gene data show CDR1 as SGHAT and CDR2 as FQNNGV. The germline V and J ends were trimmed by 1 base and 1 base, with 7 bases remaining between them. DNA for the CDR3: TGTGCCAGCAGCTTAGGTTGGGAGAACACTGAAGCTTTCTTT. Its protein is CASSLGWENTEAFF. Supplemented by reference TRBV11-2 and TRBJ1-1, the full variable domain reads EAGVAQSPRYKIIEKRQSVAFWCNPISGHATLYWYQQILGQGPKLLIQFQNNGVVDDSQLPKDRFSAERLKGVDSTLKIQPAKLEDSAVYLCASSLGWENTEAFFGQGTRLTVV.

The rearrangement joins TRBV2 to TRBJ1-1; 8 positions agree with TRBD1. CDR1 is SNHLY, CDR2 FYNNEI, per germline. The ends lost 5 bases at V and 4 bases at J; junction bases unmatched: 6. The CDR3 is made up of 14 amino acids. CDR3 amino acids: CASSRQGYVTEAFF. The DNA for the CDR3 is TGTGCCAGCAGTCGACAGGGGTATGTCACTGAAGCTTTCTTT.

The V and J genes are TRBV5-1 and TRBJ1-1, with 8 bases lining up with TRBD1. Germline-derived CDR1 and CDR2 are SGHRS and YFSETQ. The CDR3 consists of 16 residues. Trimming removed 4 bases from V and 2 bases from J; junction bases left unmatched: 10. The CDR3 coding sequence is TGCGCCAGCAGCCTCCTCGGACAGGGATTAAACACTGAAGCTTTCTTT. Translating gives CASSLLGQGLNTEAFF.

This chain connects TRBV7-9 to TRBJ2-5; TRBD2 is a possible D gene (5 bases). This CDR3 comprises 15 residues. The V end lost 2 bases, the J end lost 3 bases, and 13 bases lay between the germline ends. Germline V gene data show CDR1 as SEHNR and CDR2 as FQNEAQ (reference sequence). CDR3 DNA sequence: TGTGCCAGCAGCTTATTATCCCCCGGGGAAGAGACCCAGTACTTC. It encodes CASSLLSPGEETQYF.

This clone was seen once. J is TRBJ1-1 and V is TRBV20-1; perhaps TRBD1 as D (5 bases). The CDR3 runs to 11 residues. Trimming took 1 base from V and 11 from J, leaving 11 bases between them. Germline CDR1 DFQATT, CDR2 SNEGSKA (reference sequence). CDR3 in amino acids: CSARVGGAAFF. CDR3 nucleotide sequence: TGCAGTGCTAGAGTGGGCGGGGCTGCTTTCTTT.

V gene TRBV14 combines with J gene TRBJ1-5, with TRBD1 identical over 7 bases. Trimming took 0 bases from V and 1 from J; bases not matched to a gene: 12. The CDR3 has 19 residues. Germline V gives CDR1 SGHDN, CDR2 FVKESK. CDR3: CASSQELGQLPRSNQPQHF. The CDR3 nucleotides are TGTGCCAGCAGCCAAGAGCTGGGACAGCTACCTAGGAGCAATCAGCCCCAGCATTTT.

V usage is TRBV18 and J usage is TRBJ2-5; D is uncertain. CDR1 is KGHSH and CDR2 is LQKENI in the germline V gene. Trimming cost V 4 bases and J 0 bases, with 6 bases left between them. The CDR3 covers 13 residues. The DNA for the CDR3 is TGTGCCAGCTCACAGGTAGACCAAGAGACCCAGTACTTC. Translated: CASSQVDQETQYF.

The chain recombines TRBV11-1 with TRBJ2-5; 7 bases align to TRBD1. The V segment lost 4 bases and the J segment 3 bases; nucleotides outside the gene matches: 5. This CDR3 is built from 14 residues. Germline V gene data show CDR1 as SGHAT and CDR2 as FQDESV (reference sequence). The CDR3 sequence is CASSSGDREETQYF. CDR3 nucleotide sequence: TGTGCCAGCAGCTCTGGGGACAGAGAAGAGACCCAGTACTTC.

The chain combines TRBV2 with TRBJ2-2; D remains unclear. This CDR3 is built from 14 residues. Germline V CDR1 and CDR2: SNHLY, FYNNEI. Trimming removed 7 bases at V and 3 bases at J, with 12 bases between. The CDR3 is CASTKEQHTGELFF. CDR3 in DNA: TGTGCCAGCACCAAGGAACAGCACACCGGGGAGCTGTTTTTT.

This clone was counted once. The rearrangement links TRBV12-3 or TRBV12-4 to TRBJ1-5; no firm D call. V gave up 4 bases and J gave up 7 bases, with 8 bases separating them. The CDR3 loop spans 12 amino acids. CDR3 residues: CASSSLGQPQHF. The CDR3 region has the DNA TGTGCCAGCAGTTCCTTGGGGCAGCCCCAGCATTTT.

This chain links TRBV12-3 or TRBV12-4 with TRBJ1-1; possibly TRBD1 for D (5 bases). Trimming cost V 3 bases and J 11 bases, with 10 bases left between them. There are 11 residues in the CDR3. The CDR3 bases are TGTGCCAGCAGTTTTGGGGGTCGGGCTTTCTTT. Amino acids: CASSFGGRAFF.

The chain recombines TRBV5-4 with TRBJ2-5; 7 bases align to TRBD2. The CDR3 contains 14 residues. The V gene end was trimmed by 4 bases and the J gene end by 0 bases; junction bases not matched to a gene: 3. CDR1 and CDR2 from the germline V gene are SGHNT and YYREEE (reference sequence). The CDR3 bases are TGTGCCAGCAGCGACGGGAGGAACCAAGAGACCCAGTACTTC. This encodes CASSDGRNQETQYF.

This clone was seen once. This chain links TRBV7-2 with TRBJ1-2, with 8 bases aligning to TRBD1. The CDR3 sequence is 15 residues long. CDR1 and CDR2 (germline): SGHTA, FQGNSA. With V trimmed by 0 bases and J by 8 bases, 8 bases remained unmatched. DNA for the CDR3: TGTGCCAGCAGCTTAGCCCAGGGGGCTACGGAAGGCTACACCTTC. Amino acids: CASSLAQGATEGYTF.

The V gene is TRBV5-8, the J gene TRBJ2-7, with D maybe TRBD1 (6 bases). The CDR3 consists of 15 residues. The V end was cut by 2 bases, the J end by 2 bases, with 14 bases between. Germline CDR1 and CDR2: SGHTS and YDEGEE. CDR3 protein: CASSFRDTSTYEQYF. CDR3 DNA sequence: TGTGCCAGCAGCTTCCGGGACACCAGTACCTACGAGCAGTACTTC.

The chain combines TRBV6-2 or TRBV6-3 with TRBJ2-3; D might be TRBD1 or TRBD2, each matching 5 bases. Trimming took off 4 bases at V and 2 bases at J, with 13 bases between the two ends. Germline V gene data show CDR1 as MNHEY and CDR2 as SVGEGT. CDR3 size: 15 residues. CDR3 coding DNA: TGTGCCAGCAGTTTTCACCGGGACCCCACAGATACGCAGTATTTT. It is translated as CASSFHRDPTDTQYF.

The J gene is TRBJ2-7, the V gene TRBV13; perhaps TRBD1 as D (6 bases). CDR3 length equals 18 residues. V lost 0 bases and J lost 3, with 21 bases in between. From germline, CDR1 is PRHDT and CDR2 FYEKMQ (reference sequence). The CDR3 region is CASSLGGQGMKTYYEQYF. In nucleotides, the CDR3 is TGTGCCAGCAGCTTAGGAGGCCAGGGGATGAAGACTTACTACGAGCAGTACTTC.

V is TRBV7-9 and J is TRBJ2-1; possibly TRBD1 or TRBD2 for D (5 bases each). The V gene's germline CDR1 is SEHNR and CDR2 FQNEAQ (reference sequence). The CDR3 has 12 amino acids. V lost 4 bases to trimming and J lost 5 bases, with 6 bases between them. The CDR3 here is CASSWGNNEQFF. In DNA, the CDR3 is TGTGCCAGCAGCTGGGGGAACAATGAGCAGTTCTTC.

The J gene is TRBJ2-1, the V gene TRBV3-1 (or the pseudogene TRBV3-2); D ambiguous. Germline V gene sequence: CDR1 LGHDT, CDR2 YNNKEL (reference sequence). The CDR3 contains 15 residues. The germline V and J ends were trimmed by 3 bases and 0 bases, with 9 bases remaining between them. The CDR3 spells CASSQKANSYNEQFF. The CDR3 region has the DNA TGTGCCAGCAGCCAGAAAGCAAACTCCTACAATGAGCAGTTCTTC.

The chain combines TRBV24-1 with TRBJ2-3; D perhaps matches TRBD2 (6 bases). V lost 0 bases and J 2 bases, leaving 14 bases between the germline ends. This CDR3 comprises 17 residues. Germline CDR1 reads KGHDR; CDR2 reads SFDVKD. The CDR3 DNA follows: TGTGCCACCAGTGATTTGACGGGGGTCGGGACCACAGATACGCAGTATTTT. It codes for CATSDLTGVGTTDTQYF.